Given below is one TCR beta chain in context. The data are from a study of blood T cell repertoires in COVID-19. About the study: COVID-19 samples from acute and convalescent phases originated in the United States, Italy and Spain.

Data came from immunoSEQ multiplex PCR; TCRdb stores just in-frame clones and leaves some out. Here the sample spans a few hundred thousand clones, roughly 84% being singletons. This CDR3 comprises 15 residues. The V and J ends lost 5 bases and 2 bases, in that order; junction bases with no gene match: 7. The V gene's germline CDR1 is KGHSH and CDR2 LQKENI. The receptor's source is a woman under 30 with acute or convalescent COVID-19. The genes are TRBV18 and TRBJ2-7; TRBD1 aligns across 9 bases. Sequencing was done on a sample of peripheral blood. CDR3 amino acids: CASSSQTGGAYEQYF. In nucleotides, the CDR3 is TGTGCCAGCTCATCTCAGACAGGGGGAGCCTACGAGCAGTACTTC.